The clone carrying this T cell receptor beta chain was counted at least ten times. No antigen is known for it. The data are from a study of CD8+CD57+ T cells in acquired aplastic anemia. Study background: An average of roughly 10 million reads for CD4+ cells was obtained from healthy donors.

Study-wide points: No significant difference in CD8+ Simpson's diversity was found between patients and controls.

This CDR3 comprises 14 residues. CDR1 and CDR2 from the germline V gene are DFQATT and SNEGSKA (reference sequence). V gave up 6 bases and J gave up 4 bases; unmatched junction bases: 9. The study profiled TCR beta VDJ and CDR3 using genomic DNA as template. A single record per CDR3 protein comes from TCRdb applying MiXCR to the reads. Of fewer than 200,000 distinct CDR3 sequences in the sample, about three fifths were seen once. Sequenced material: sorted CD4+, CD8+, or CD8+CD57+ T cells (not recorded which) from PBMCs. The clonotype was recovered from a human donor in good health. The chain uses TRBV20-1 and TRBJ2-7, with TRBD2 matching over 10 bases. CDR3 bases: TGCAGTGCGCGACTTCTAGCGGGAGATTACGAGCAGTACTTC. It specifies CSARLLAGDYEQYF.